This entry lists 19 T cell receptor beta chains sequenced from one sample in a study of blood T cell repertoires in COVID-19. Clones were read by immunoSEQ multiplex PCR, and TCRdb kept only the in-frame ones, dropping some. In the table there are about 390,000 clones, around nine tenths of which are singletons. The sequenced material came from PBMCs or T cells enriched from blood (not recorded which). These receptor sequences come from a woman in her forties or fifties who had recovered from COVID-19.

The gene calls are TRBV15 and TRBJ2-3; 8 bases agree with TRBD1. J was trimmed by 2 bases and V by 5 bases; bases with no gene match: 12. Germline V gene sequence: CDR1 LNHNV, CDR2 YYDKDF (reference sequence). The CDR3 sequence is 17 residues long. CDR3 sequence reads: CATSGRTGQGHTDTQYF. The CDR3 region has the DNA TGTGCCACCAGCGGACGCACAGGACAGGGACACACAGATACGCAGTATTTT.

This chain uses TRBV28 with TRBJ2-3, with no clear D. With 0 bases removed from V and 2 bases from J, the gap between germline ends came to 9 bases. This CDR3 is 15 amino acids long. Germline V gene lookup returns CDR1 MDHEN and CDR2 SYDVKM. The CDR3 DNA is TGTGCCAGCAGTTTATGGGAGCGTTCCACAGATACGCAGTATTTT. Amino acid sequence: CASSLWERSTDTQYF. The variable domain in full, completed from reference TRBV28 and TRBJ2-3, reads DVKVTQSSRYLVKRTGEKVFLECVQDMDHENMFWYRQDPGLGLRLIYFSYDVKMKEKGDIPEGYSVSREKKERFSLILESASTNQTSMYLCASSLWERSTDTQYFGPGTRLTVL.

The J gene is TRBJ2-1, the V gene TRBV6-5, with TRBD1 as a possible D gene (5 bases). This CDR3 region has 14 residues. Deletions cut 2 bases from V and 5 bases from J, with 10 bases between. Germline loops: CDR1 MNHEY, CDR2 SVGAGI. The CDR3 sequence: CASSYVGANNEQFF. The CDR3 DNA reads as TGTGCCAGCAGTTACGTTGGGGCCAACAATGAGCAGTTCTTC.

The V and J genes are TRBV19 and TRBJ1-6, with D possibly matching TRBD1 (5 bases). The CDR3 extends over 16 amino acids. Germline-derived CDR1 and CDR2 are LNHDA and SQIVND (reference sequence). The V and J ends lost 3 bases and 7 bases respectively, with 16 bases between them. The CDR3 sequence: CASSIPRGGENSPLHF. CDR3 nucleotide sequence: TGTGCCAGTAGTATCCCGCGGGGGGGAGAGAATTCACCCCTCCACTTT.

The chain carries TRBV19 and TRBJ2-3, with TRBD1 as a possible D gene (5 bases). V shed 1 base and J shed 3 bases, with 11 bases lying between them. CDR1 and CDR2 from the germline V gene are LNHDA and SQIVND (reference sequence). CDR3 size: 15 residues. The CDR3 reads CASSIGGRVTDTQYF. The CDR3 nucleotides are TGTGCCAGTAGTATAGGGGGCAGGGTTACAGATACGCAGTATTTT. The complete variable domain, with remaining parts taken from reference TRBV19 and TRBJ2-3, reads DGGITQSPKYLFRKEGQNVTLSCEQNLNHDAMYWYRQDPGQGLRLIYYSQIVNDFQKGDIAEGYSVSREKKESFPLTVTSAQKNPTAFYLCASSIGGRVTDTQYFGPGTRLTVL.

The J gene is TRBJ1-1, the V gene TRBV7-2; tentatively, D is TRBD1 (5 bases). CDR1 and CDR2 (germline): SGHTA, FQGNSA. The CDR3 is made up of 14 amino acids. V lost 3 bases and J lost 4, with 12 bases in between. CDR3 sequence: CASSFDVRGTEAFF. The CDR3 coding sequence is TGTGCCAGCAGCTTTGACGTAAGGGGCACTGAAGCTTTCTTT.

Only a few counts were recorded for this clone. The genes are TRBV11-1 and TRBJ1-2; D possibly corresponds to TRBD1 (5 bases). Trimming took 5 bases from V and 3 from J, leaving 19 bases between them. Germline CDR1 is SGHAT and CDR2 is FQDESV (reference sequence). The CDR3 runs 16 residues. The CDR3 protein is CASSPGGADPYYGYTF. The DNA for the CDR3 is TGTGCCAGCAGCCCCGGAGGGGCAGACCCATACTATGGCTACACCTTC.

This chain links TRBV5-6 with TRBJ1-2, with 7 bases fitting TRBD1. The germline V gene has CDR1 SGHDT and CDR2 YYEEEE. V shed 3 bases and J 5 bases; nucleotides not matched to a gene: 7. There are 14 residues in the CDR3. CDR3: CASSYSRGRYGYTF. The CDR3 bases are TGTGCCAGCAGCTATTCTAGGGGGCGTTATGGCTACACCTTC.

The chain has TRBV2 and TRBJ1-2; D is ambiguous. Germline CDR1 is SNHLY and CDR2 is FYNNEI. V lost 2 bases to trimming and J lost 4 bases, with 17 bases between them. This CDR3 contains 16 residues. CDR3 loop: CASSESRVALFYGYTF. CDR3 coding DNA: TGTGCCAGCAGTGAATCTCGGGTGGCCCTATTCTATGGCTACACCTTC.

The chain carries TRBV5-4 and TRBJ1-3; D unclear. Germline CDR1 reads SGHNT; CDR2 reads YYREEE (reference sequence). Trimming removed 6 bases at V and 4 bases at J, with 14 bases between. The length of the CDR3 is 14 residues. The CDR3 region has the DNA TGTGCCAGCAAAACAGATCTTCCCGGAAACACCATATATTTT. This codes for CASKTDLPGNTIYF.

This clone was counted a few times. The chain links TRBV7-2 to TRBJ1-3; D possibly corresponds to TRBD1 (5 bases). The V end lost 1 base, the J end lost 0 bases, and 10 bases lay between the germline ends. Germline V gives CDR1 SGHTA, CDR2 FQGNSA. The CDR3 covers 16 residues. CDR3 nucleotide sequence: TGTGCCAGCAGCTTAGAGGGACTCCCCTCTGGAAACACCATATATTTT. Translated: CASSLEGLPSGNTIYF.

V gene TRBV5-1 combines with J gene TRBJ2-7; perhaps D is TRBD1 or TRBD2 (5 bases each). Germline loops: CDR1 SGHRS, CDR2 YFSETQ. The V end was cut by 5 bases, the J end by 5 bases, with 23 bases between. The CDR3 consists of 16 residues. CDR3 nucleotide sequence: TGCGCCAGCAGTTTGACAGTGAGGAGCCCGGGGAACGAGCAGTACTTC. Its translation is CASSLTVRSPGNEQYF.

This clone was seen once. The genes are TRBV7-2 and TRBJ2-5; 7 nucleotides match TRBD2. This CDR3 is built from 16 residues. Germline values: CDR1 SGHTA, CDR2 FQGNSA. V lost 2 bases and J lost 0; bases outside the gene matches: 6. The CDR3 coding sequence is TGTGCCAGCAGCTTATGGTCGGCGGGGGACCAAGAGACCCAGTACTTC. Its translation is CASSLWSAGDQETQYF.

J is TRBJ2-1 and V is TRBV6-5, with 12 positions matching TRBD2. Trimming took 5 bases from V and 4 from J; bases not matched to a gene: 3. The CDR3 runs to 15 residues. Germline V gene lookup returns CDR1 MNHEY and CDR2 SVGAGI. The DNA for the CDR3 is TGTGCCAGCAGTCTAGCGGGGGGGCCTTACAATGAGCAGTTCTTC. Protein sequence: CASSLAGGPYNEQFF.

The chain recombines TRBV7-9 with TRBJ2-7, with 7 bases fitting TRBD1. V shed 0 bases, J shed 6 bases, and the junction held 11 bases outside the gene matches. CDR1 is SEHNR and CDR2 is FQNEAQ in the germline V gene (reference sequence). This CDR3 has 16 residues. The CDR3 coding sequence is TGTGCCAGCAGCTTAGCGATCACAGGGGCCTTGGCCGAGCAGTACTTC. This translates into CASSLAITGALAEQYF. Full variable domain (remainder filled in from reference TRBV7-9 and TRBJ2-7): DTGVSQNPRHKITKRGQNVTFRCDPISEHNRLYWYRQTLGQGPEFLTYFQNEAQLEKSRLLSDRFSAERPKGSFSTLEIQRTEQGDSAMYLCASSLAITGALAEQYFGPGTRLTVT.

This clone was seen only once. This sequence joins TRBV27 and TRBJ1-6, with TRBD1 as a possible D gene (5 bases). Trimming took 4 bases from V and 11 from J, leaving 18 bases between them. Germline CDR1 and CDR2: MNHEY and SMNVEV (reference sequence). The CDR3 sequence is 15 residues long. CDR3 nucleotides: TGTGCCAGCAGTTGGGGGGGGACTCCGGCGCCACCCCTCCACTTT. Protein product: CASSWGGTPAPPLHF.

This sequence joins TRBV2 and TRBJ1-2, with 7 bases matching TRBD1. Germline loops: CDR1 SNHLY, CDR2 FYNNEI. With V trimmed by 5 bases and J by 0 bases, 6 bases remained unmatched. The CDR3 sequence is 15 residues long. DNA of the CDR3: TGTGCCAGCAGTTTCTCAGGGGGTTCTAACTATGGCTACACCTTC. This gives the protein CASSFSGGSNYGYTF.

The genes are TRBV16 and TRBJ1-5, with D possibly matching TRBD1 (6 bases). Germline assignment: CDR1 KGHSY and CDR2 FQNENV. The CDR3 is made up of 14 amino acids. V was shortened by 4 bases and J by 7 bases, with 14 bases between the two germline ends. CDR3 residues: CASSPYQGKQPQHF. CDR3 nucleotides: TGTGCCAGCAGCCCCTATCAGGGGAAACAGCCCCAGCATTTT.

This clone has just a few counts. CDR3: CSVWGGEKLFF. CDR3 bases: TGCAGCGTTTGGGGGGGCGAAAAACTGTTTTTT. The chain links TRBV29-1 to TRBJ1-4; possible D gene TRBD1, 6 bases. V dropped 5 bases and J dropped 8 bases, with 9 bases sitting between them. CDR1 SQVTM and CDR2 ANQGSEA come from the germline V gene. The CDR3 spans 11 residues.